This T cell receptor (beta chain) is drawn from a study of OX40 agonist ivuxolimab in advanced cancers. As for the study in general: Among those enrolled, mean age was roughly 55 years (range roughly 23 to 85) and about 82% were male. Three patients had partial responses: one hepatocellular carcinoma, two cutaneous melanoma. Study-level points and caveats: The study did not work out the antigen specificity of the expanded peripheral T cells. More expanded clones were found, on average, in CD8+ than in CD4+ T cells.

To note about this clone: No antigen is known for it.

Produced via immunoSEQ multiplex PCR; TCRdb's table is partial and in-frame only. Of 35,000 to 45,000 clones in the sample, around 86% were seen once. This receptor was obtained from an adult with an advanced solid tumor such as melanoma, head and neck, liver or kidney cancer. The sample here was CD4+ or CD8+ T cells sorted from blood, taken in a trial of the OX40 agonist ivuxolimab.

CDR3 coding DNA: TGTGCCAGGCCAGCGGGGACTAAACACAATGAGCAGTTCTTC. Translating gives CARPAGTKHNEQFF. The V gene is TRBV9, the J gene TRBJ2-1; 7 bases agree with TRBD2. The germline CDR1 and CDR2 sequences are SGDLS and YYNGEE. The CDR3 contains 14 residues. The V segment lost 8 bases and the J segment 5 bases; nucleotides outside the gene matches: 10.